A single TCR beta chain is shown here with its context. Antigen unknown. This entry comes from a study of immune heterogeneity within non-small cell lung tumors. The wider study: It was found that the tumors were several squamous cell carcinomas, under 13 non-squamous carcinomas and 1 not otherwise specified. Study-wide findings and caveats: For local T-cell clonality, the correlation with local tumor mutational burden was moderate but significant (R approximately 0.34). Identical dominant CDR3 beta clonotypes recurred across a patient's tumor sites, together with site-unique high-frequency clones.

Template material for each sample was 600 ng of bulk tumor genomic DNA. While surgery was under way, several biopsies spaced far apart were taken per primary tumor. Patients had untreated, newly diagnosed non-small cell lung cancer and underwent curative surgery. Having surgery with curative intent, the donors were patients newly diagnosed with non-small cell lung cancer. A multiplex PCR containing 32 V primers and 13 J primers was used to amplify TCR beta CDR3. TCRdb called the multiplex PCR reads again in MiXCR, with one record for every CDR3 protein. This sample yields some 4,500 distinct CDR3 sequences, of which around a fifth are seen a single time; approximately 11% belongs to the top ten. The CDR3 has 11 amino acids. Germline V lookup: CDR1 SQVTM, CDR2 ANQGSEA. V lost 8 bases to trimming and J lost 6 bases, with 13 bases between them.

Sequenced input: lung tumor tissue. J is TRBJ1-2 and V is TRBV29-1; D call uncertain. This sequence originates from a man between 60 and 70 years old with non-small cell lung cancer. This chain's CDR3 is CSSASGDGYTF. The CDR3 DNA is TGCAGCTCCGCTTCTGGCGATGGCTACACCTTC.